This T cell receptor (beta chain) was identified during a study of OX40 agonist ivuxolimab in advanced cancers. Study-wide findings and caveats: Fewer expanded clones were found on average in CD4+ than in CD8+ T cells. In the 0.1 to 3.0 mg/kg range, CD4+ and CD8+ blood T cells had expanded clonally by week 6.

Regarding this clone: Its antigen remains unidentified.

Some clones are missing from TCRdb's copy, which holds only in-frame ones; the method was immunoSEQ multiplex PCR. The sample shows around 99,000 clones, about 91% of them seen only once. This CDR3 is built from 17 residues. V was shortened by 4 bases and J by 0 bases, with 19 bases between the two germline ends. Germline CDR1 reads SGHRS; CDR2 reads YFSETQ. Material: CD4+ or CD8+ T cells sorted from blood, obtained in a trial of the OX40 agonist ivuxolimab. The chain recombines TRBV5-1 with TRBJ1-2, with a weak D call TRBD1 (5 bases). The sequence came from an adult with an advanced solid tumor such as melanoma, head and neck, liver or kidney cancer. The CDR3 loop is CASSEGSAGTANYGYTF. DNA of the CDR3: TGCGCCAGCAGCGAGGGGAGTGCGGGAACCGCTAACTATGGCTACACCTTC.